A selection of T cell receptor beta chains follows, all from one sample in a study of Ad26.COV2.S vaccination and SARS-CoV-2 variants. TCRdb's table, derived via immunoSEQ multiplex PCR, lists solely in-frame clones and lacks some. The repertoire includes some 250,000 clones, roughly 90% of them detected once, and roughly a tenth sits in the top ten. Specimen: peripheral blood, collected in a trial of Ad26.COV2.S vaccine versus placebo. All receptors come from a person aged 18-65 years who received the Ad26.COV2.S COVID-19 vaccine or a placebo. Each CDR3 is given with its conserved first and last residue. Part of the rows lack a size; the others show once, few, many or a class for expanded clones.

TRBV14	TRBJ2-5	.	CASSSRTSGGGETQYF
TRBV5-1	TRBJ1-2	.	CASSLARGGRSANYGYTF
TRBV4-2	TRBJ2-3	.	CASSQDGRGTDTQYF
TRBV4-3	TRBJ2-1	.	CASRPTRALFNEQFF
TRBV19	TRBJ2-3	once	CASSIGHTDTQYF
TRBV27	TRBJ1-1	.	CASSLKGTGGNTEAFF
TRBV7-2	TRBJ2-5	.	CASSLGLVETQYF
TRBV5-1	TRBJ2-4	.	CASRLRGPENIQYF
TRBV19	TRBJ1-2	.	CASSIGEGQAYTF
TRBV10-3	TRBJ1-2	.	CAISEAPGLVPGYTF
TRBV5-4	TRBJ1-2	.	CASSSDGVGGYTF
TRBV29-1	TRBJ2-7	.	CSVEGTAGDPSKQYF
TRBV9	TRBJ2-7	.	CASSSRDTYEQYF
TRBV10-3	TRBJ1-5	few	CAISPGTGGYSNQPQHF
TRBV3-1/TRBV3-2	TRBJ2-1	.	CATEQREGTEQFF
TRBV5-1	TRBJ1-4	.	CASSLDAGKTNEKLFF
TRBV6-5	TRBJ1-5	.	CASSPDRSSNQPQHF
TRBV11-2	TRBJ2-7	.	CASSAGPGQGTDEQYF
TRBV6-9	TRBJ2-1	once	CASSYQCSSYNEQFF
TRBV5-6	TRBJ2-7	.	CASSLMATSGSKEQYF
TRBV3-1/TRBV3-2	TRBJ2-7	few	CASSVLAGGPGRYEQYF
TRBV11-2	TRBJ1-5	once	CASSSGQGTSGNQPQHF
TRBV9	TRBJ1-5	few	CASSAMGGGNQPQHF
TRBV19	TRBJ2-2	.	CASSPRVAGGELFF
TRBV7-9	TRBJ2-7	once	CASRPWGRGRQYEQYF
TRBV5-1	TRBJ2-7	once	CASSPFPQGRRYEQYF
TRBV9	TRBJ2-3	.	CASSVESGGYATQYF
TRBV5-1	TRBJ1-1	.	CASSLGFGILNTEAFF
TRBV3-1/TRBV3-2	TRBJ1-1	.	CASSTGGATEAFF
TRBV11-3	TRBJ1-2	.	CASSLGRAGQGNGYTF
TRBV24-1	TRBJ2-1	.	CATSDLQASGNEQFF
TRBV4-1	TRBJ2-3	.	CASSLVDGDTQYF
TRBV5-5	TRBJ2-2	.	CASSLVGMDTGELFF
TRBV27	TRBJ2-1	.	CASSFSGGTLNEQFF
TRBV9	TRBJ1-3	.	CASSAVGEGAPGNTIYF
TRBV7-9	TRBJ2-3	.	CASRGQVTQYF
TRBV11-2	TRBJ1-6	.	CASTPSSYNSPLHF
TRBV6-5	TRBJ1-1	.	CASSYSLGITEAFF
TRBV5-5	TRBJ2-2	.	CASSLEGGLNTGELFF
TRBV5-6	TRBJ2-7	.	CASSLTGQGYEQYF
TRBV6-2/TRBV6-3	TRBJ1-1	.	CASSTNGQGGLEAFF
TRBV4-3	TRBJ2-3	.	CASSSQAGGTNTDTQYF